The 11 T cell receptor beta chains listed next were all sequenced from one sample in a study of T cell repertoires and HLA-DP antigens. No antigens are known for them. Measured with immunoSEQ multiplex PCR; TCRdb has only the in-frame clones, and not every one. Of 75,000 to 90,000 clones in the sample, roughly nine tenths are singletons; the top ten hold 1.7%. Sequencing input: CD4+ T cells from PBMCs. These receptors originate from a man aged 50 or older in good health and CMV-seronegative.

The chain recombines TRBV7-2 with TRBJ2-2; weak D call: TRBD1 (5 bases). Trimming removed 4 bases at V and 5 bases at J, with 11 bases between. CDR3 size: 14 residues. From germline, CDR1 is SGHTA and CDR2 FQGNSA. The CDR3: CASSSEYRTGELFF. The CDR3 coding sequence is TGTGCCAGCAGCTCCGAATACAGGACCGGGGAGCTGTTTTTT.

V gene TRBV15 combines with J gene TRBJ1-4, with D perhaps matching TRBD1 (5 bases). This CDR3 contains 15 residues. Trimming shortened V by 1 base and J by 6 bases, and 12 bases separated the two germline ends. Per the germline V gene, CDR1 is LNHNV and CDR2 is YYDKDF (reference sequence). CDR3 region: CATSRGGGDDEKLFF. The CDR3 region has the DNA TGTGCCACCAGCAGAGGGGGCGGGGATGATGAAAAACTGTTTTTT.

DNA for the CDR3: TGCGCCAGCAGCCAAGGGCGAGAAGGGTCCCTCTCTGGAAACACCATATATTTT. Its protein is CASSQGREGSLSGNTIYF. This chain joins TRBV4-1 and TRBJ1-3; D gene ambiguous. Trimming cost V 1 base and J 0 bases, with 16 bases left between them. The CDR3 extends over 18 amino acids. Germline CDR1 reads MGHRA; CDR2 reads YSYEKL.

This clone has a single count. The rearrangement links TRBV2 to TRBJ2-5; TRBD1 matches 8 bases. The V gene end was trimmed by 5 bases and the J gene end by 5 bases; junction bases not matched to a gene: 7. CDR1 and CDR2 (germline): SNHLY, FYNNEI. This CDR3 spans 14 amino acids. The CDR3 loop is CASSRLTGGETQYF. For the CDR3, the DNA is TGTGCCAGCAGTAGATTAACAGGGGGTGAGACCCAGTACTTC.

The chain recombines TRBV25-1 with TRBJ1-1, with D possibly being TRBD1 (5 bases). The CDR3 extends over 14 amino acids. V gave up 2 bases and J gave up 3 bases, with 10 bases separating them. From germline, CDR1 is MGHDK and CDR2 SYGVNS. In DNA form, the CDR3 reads TGTGCCAGCAGTGAAAAATCGGGACACACTGAAGCTTTCTTT. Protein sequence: CASSEKSGHTEAFF. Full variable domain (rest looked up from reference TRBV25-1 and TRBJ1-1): EADIYQTPRYLVIGTGKKITLECSQTMGHDKMYWYQQDPGMELHLIHYSYGVNSTEKGDLSSESTVSRIRTEHFPLTLESARPSHTSQYLCASSEKSGHTEAFFGQGTRLTVV.

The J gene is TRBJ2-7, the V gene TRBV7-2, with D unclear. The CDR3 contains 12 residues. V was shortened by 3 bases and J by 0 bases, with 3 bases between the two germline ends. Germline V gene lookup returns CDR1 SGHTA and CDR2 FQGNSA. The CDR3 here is CASSFSSYEQYF. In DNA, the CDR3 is TGTGCCAGCAGCTTTAGCTCCTACGAGCAGTACTTC.

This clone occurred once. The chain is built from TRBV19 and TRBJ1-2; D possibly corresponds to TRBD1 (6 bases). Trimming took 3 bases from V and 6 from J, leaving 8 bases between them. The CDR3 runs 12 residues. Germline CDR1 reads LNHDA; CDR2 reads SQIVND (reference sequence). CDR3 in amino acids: CASSIRGNGYTF. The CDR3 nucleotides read TGTGCCAGTAGTATTAGGGGGAATGGCTACACCTTC.

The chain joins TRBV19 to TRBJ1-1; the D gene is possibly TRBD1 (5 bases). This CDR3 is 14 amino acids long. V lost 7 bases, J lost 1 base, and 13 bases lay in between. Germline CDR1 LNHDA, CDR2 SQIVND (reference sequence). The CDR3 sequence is CASKELQENTEAFF. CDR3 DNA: TGTGCCAGTAAGGAGCTACAGGAGAACACTGAAGCTTTCTTT.

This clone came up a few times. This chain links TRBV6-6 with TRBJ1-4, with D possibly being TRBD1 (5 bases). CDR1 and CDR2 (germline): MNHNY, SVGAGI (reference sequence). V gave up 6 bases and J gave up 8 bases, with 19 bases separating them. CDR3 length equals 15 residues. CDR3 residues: CASSRGTVGGEKLFF. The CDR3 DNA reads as TGTGCCAGCAGCAGAGGGACCGTTGGAGGCGAAAAACTGTTTTTT.

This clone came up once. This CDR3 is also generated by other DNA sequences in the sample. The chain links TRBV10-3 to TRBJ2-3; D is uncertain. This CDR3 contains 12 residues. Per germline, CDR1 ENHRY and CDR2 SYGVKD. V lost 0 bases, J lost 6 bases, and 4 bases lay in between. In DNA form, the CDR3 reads TGTGCCATCAGTGAGTCCGGGGATACGCAGTATTTT. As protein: CAISESGDTQYF.

This CDR3 reads CASRTGASGRWTGELFF. In DNA form, the CDR3 reads TGTGCCAGCAGAACTGGAGCTAGCGGGAGGTGGACCGGGGAGCTGTTTTTT. The chain uses TRBV27 and TRBJ2-2; 11 bases agree with TRBD2. Germline V gene lookup returns CDR1 MNHEY and CDR2 SMNVEV (reference sequence). Trimming took 6 bases from V and 5 from J; bases not matched to a gene: 11. This CDR3 comprises 17 residues.